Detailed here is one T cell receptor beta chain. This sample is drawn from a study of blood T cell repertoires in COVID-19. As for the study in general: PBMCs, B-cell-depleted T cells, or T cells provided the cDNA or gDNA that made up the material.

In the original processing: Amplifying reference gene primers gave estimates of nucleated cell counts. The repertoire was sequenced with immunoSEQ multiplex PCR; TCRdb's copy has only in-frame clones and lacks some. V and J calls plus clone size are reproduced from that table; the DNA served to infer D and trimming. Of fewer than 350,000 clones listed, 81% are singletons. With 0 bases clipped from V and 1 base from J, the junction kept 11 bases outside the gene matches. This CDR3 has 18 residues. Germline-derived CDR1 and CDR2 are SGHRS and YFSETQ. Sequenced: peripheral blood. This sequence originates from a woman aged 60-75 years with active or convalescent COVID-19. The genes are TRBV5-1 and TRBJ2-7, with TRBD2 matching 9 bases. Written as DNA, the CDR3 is TGCGCCAGCAGCTTGGTAGTCCCTAGCGGGGCGAGATCCTACGAGCAGTACTTC. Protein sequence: CASSLVVPSGARSYEQYF.